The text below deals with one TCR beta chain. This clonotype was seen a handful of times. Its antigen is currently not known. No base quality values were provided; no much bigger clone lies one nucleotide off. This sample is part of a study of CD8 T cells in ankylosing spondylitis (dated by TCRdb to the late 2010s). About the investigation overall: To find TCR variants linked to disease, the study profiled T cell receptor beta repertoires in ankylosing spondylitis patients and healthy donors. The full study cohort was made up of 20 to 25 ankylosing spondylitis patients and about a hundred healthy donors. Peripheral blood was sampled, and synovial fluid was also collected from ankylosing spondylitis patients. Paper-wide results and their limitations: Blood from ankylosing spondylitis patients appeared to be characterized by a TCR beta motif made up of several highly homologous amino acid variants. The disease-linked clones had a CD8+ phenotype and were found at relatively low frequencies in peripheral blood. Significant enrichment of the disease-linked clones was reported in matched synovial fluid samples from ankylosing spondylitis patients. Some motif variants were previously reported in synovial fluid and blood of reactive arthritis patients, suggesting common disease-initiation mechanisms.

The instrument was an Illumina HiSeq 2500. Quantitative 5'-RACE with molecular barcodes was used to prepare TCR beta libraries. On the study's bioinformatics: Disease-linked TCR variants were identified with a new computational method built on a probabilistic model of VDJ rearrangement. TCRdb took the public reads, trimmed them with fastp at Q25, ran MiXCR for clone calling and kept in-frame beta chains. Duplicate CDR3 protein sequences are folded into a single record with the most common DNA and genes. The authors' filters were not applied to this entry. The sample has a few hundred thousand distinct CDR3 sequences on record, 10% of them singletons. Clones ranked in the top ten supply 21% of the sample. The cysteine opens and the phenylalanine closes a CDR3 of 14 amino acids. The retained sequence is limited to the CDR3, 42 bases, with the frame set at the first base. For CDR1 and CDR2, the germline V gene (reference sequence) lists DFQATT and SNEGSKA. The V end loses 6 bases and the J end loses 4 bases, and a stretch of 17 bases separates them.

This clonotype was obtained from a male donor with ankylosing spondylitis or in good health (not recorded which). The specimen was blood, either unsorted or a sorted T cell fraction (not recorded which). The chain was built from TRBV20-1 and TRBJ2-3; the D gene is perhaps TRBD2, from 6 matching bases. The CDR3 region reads CSATHGSSADTQYF. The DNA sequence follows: TGCAGTGCCACTCACGGGAGTTCTGCAGATACGCAGTATTTT.